The 5 T cell receptor beta chains below were found in one sample sequenced in a study of blood T cell repertoires in COVID-19. Clones were read by immunoSEQ multiplex PCR, and TCRdb kept only the in-frame ones, dropping some. Here the sample spans about 190,000 clones, roughly 83% being singletons. The sample consisted of PBMCs or T cells enriched from blood (not recorded which). The receptors here all came from a man in his forties with acute COVID-19.

This clone was seen a single time. The chain uses TRBV29-1 and TRBJ2-1; the match to TRBD2 covers 10 bases. The V gene end was trimmed by 6 bases and the J gene end by 6 bases; junction bases not matched to a gene: 2. The germline V gene encodes CDR1 SQVTM and CDR2 ANQGSEA. This CDR3 has 12 amino acids. The CDR3 DNA reads as TGCAGCGTAGCGGGAGGGGGCAATGAGCAGTTCTTC. The encoded protein is CSVAGGGNEQFF.

The rearrangement joins TRBV7-6 to TRBJ1-1; D is ambiguous. Germline V CDR1 and CDR2: SGHVS, FNYEAQ. V lost 0 bases and J 3 bases, leaving 11 bases between the germline ends. The CDR3 consists of 15 residues. CDR3 DNA sequence: TGTGCCAGCAGCTTAGCGCTACCGAGGGACACTGAAGCTTTCTTT. This sequence encodes CASSLALPRDTEAFF.

The V gene is TRBV4-2, the J gene TRBJ1-2, with unresolved D. The CDR3 is 15 residues long. The germline CDR1 and CDR2 sequences are LGHNA and YNFKEQ. V shed 0 bases and J shed 4 bases, with 12 bases lying between them. The CDR3 DNA sequence: TGTGCCAGCAGCCAAGACGTGGTTGGCAGCTATGGCTACACCTTC. Its protein product is CASSQDVVGSYGYTF.

The chain joins TRBV7-2 to TRBJ2-6; D might be TRBD2 (5 bases). Germline assignment: CDR1 SGHTA and CDR2 FQGNSA. The CDR3 has 17 residues. Trimming pared 5 bases from V and 3 bases from J, leaving 17 bases between. The CDR3 protein is CASSPTGVRDGANVLTF. The DNA for the CDR3 is TGTGCCAGCAGCCCGACCGGGGTTCGGGATGGGGCCAACGTCCTGACTTTC.

The chain is built from TRBV5-5 and TRBJ2-2, with D tentatively TRBD1 (5 bases). The CDR3 sequence is 13 residues long. Germline V gives CDR1 SGHKS, CDR2 YYEKEE (reference sequence). V lost 7 bases and J 5 bases, leaving 12 bases between the germline ends. CDR3 nucleotides: TGTGCCAGCGAATACACAGGTACCGGGGAGCTGTTTTTT. Protein sequence: CASEYTGTGELFF.